This T cell receptor beta chain appears in the sequencing data of a study of immune heterogeneity within non-small cell lung tumors. The overall study: Of all tumors, 4 turned out to be squamous cell carcinomas, over nine were non-squamous carcinomas and 1 was not otherwise specified. Whole-study results and caveats: Largely different high-frequency T-cell receptor beta clonotypes were found between individual patients. Statistically, local T-cell clonality exhibited a moderate yet significant correlation with local tumor mutational burden (R about 0.37).

For each sample, template was around 600 ng of bulk tumor genomic DNA. Several spatially distant biopsies were obtained per primary tumor intraoperatively. Untreated, newly diagnosed non-small cell lung cancer patients underwent curative surgery. Donors comprised surgical patients with newly diagnosed non-small cell lung cancer, operated on with curative intent. A remark on this clonotype: Antigen unknown.

Multiplex PCR with 32 V and 13 J primers amplified TCR beta CDR3. TCRdb independently ran MiXCR on the multiplex PCR reads; one entry per CDR3 protein. The table has some 21,000 distinct CDR3 sequences, about 29% seen once. The V end lost 3 bases, the J end lost 0 bases, and 12 bases lay between the germline ends. There are 16 residues in the CDR3. Per the germline V gene, CDR1 is MNHEY and CDR2 is SMNVEV (reference sequence). The V gene is TRBV27, the J gene TRBJ2-1, with a possible D match to TRBD2 (6 bases). The TCR sequence derives from a man aged 35 to 55 with non-small cell lung cancer. The sequenced sample was lung tumor tissue. The CDR3 is CASSLGGSASYNEQFF. The CDR3 DNA reads as TGTGCCAGCAGTTTGGGAGGTTCAGCCTCCTACAATGAGCAGTTCTTC.